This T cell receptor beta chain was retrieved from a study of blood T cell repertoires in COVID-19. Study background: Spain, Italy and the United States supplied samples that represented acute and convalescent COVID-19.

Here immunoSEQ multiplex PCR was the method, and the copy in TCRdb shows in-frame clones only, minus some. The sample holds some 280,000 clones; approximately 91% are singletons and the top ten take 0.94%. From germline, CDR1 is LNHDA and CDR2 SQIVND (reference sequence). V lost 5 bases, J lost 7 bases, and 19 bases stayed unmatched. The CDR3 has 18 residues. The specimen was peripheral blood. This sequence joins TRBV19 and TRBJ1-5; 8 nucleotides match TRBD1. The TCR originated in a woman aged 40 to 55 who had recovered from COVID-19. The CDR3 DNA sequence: TGTGCCAGTAGTCTAAGCCTAGGGTTGACAGGGGCCCCCCAGCCCCAGCATTTT. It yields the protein CASSLSLGLTGAPQPQHF.